The entry that follows covers one T cell receptor beta chain sequence. The same CDR3 arises from other DNA sequences in this sample as well. This entry comes from a study of cytomegalovirus exposure and HLA in healthy donors. CDR3 length: 15 amino acids. Per the germline V gene, CDR1 is GTSNPN and CDR2 is SVGIG (reference sequence). V was shortened by 3 bases and J by 10 bases, with 19 bases between the two germline ends. 60 Vbeta and 13 Jbeta primers were used in PCR. Assay: immunoSEQ multiplex PCR; the TCRdb copy retains only in-frame clones and omits some. The sample contains about 98,000 clones, 81% of which appear only once.

The chain carries TRBV30 and TRBJ1-6; D call uncertain. Sequencing was carried out using PBMCs. This TCR was sampled from a man in his forties in good health and CMV-seronegative. The CDR3 nucleotides are TGTGCCTGGAGGAACCCCAACGCAGGAGGATCACCCCTCCACTTT. It is translated as CAWRNPNAGGSPLHF.